This T cell receptor beta chain derives from a study of blood T cell repertoires in COVID-19. Study in general: The samples span acute and convalescent COVID-19 from the United States, Italy and Spain. In each case, the material was cDNA or gDNA derived from T cells, B-cell-depleted T cells, or PBMCs.

Clinical histories supplied by participants themselves formed the basis of cohort assignment. Exposed participants encountered a COVID-19 case during the 2 weeks preceding study entry. Libraries were prepared by immunoSEQ multiplex PCR; TCRdb keeps only in-frame clonotypes and omits some of them. The table includes 350,000 to 450,000 clones, more than 85% detected once. V lost 0 bases and J 5 bases, leaving 14 bases between the germline ends. CDR3 length: 16 amino acids. CDR1 and CDR2 (germline): SGHRS, YFSETQ. The sequence came from a woman aged 40 to 50 who had been exposed to COVID-19. The sequencing input was PBMCs or T cells enriched from blood (not recorded which). V usage is TRBV5-1 and J usage is TRBJ1-4; weak D call: TRBD1 (6 bases). DNA for the CDR3: TGCGCCAGCAGCTTGGCCCCGGGACAAATAAATGAAAAACTGTTTTTT. Translation: CASSLAPGQINEKLFF.